A selection of T cell receptor beta chains follows, all from one sample in a study of a mutant IDH1 vaccine in newly diagnosed glioma. Some clones are missing from TCRdb's copy, which holds only in-frame ones; the method was immunoSEQ multiplex PCR. The data contain roughly 70,000 clones, less than 85% of them seen just once; the ten biggest clones take up 8.5% to 9.5%. Which antigens these TCRs recognize remains unknown. The specimen was PBMCs, collected from a glioma patient whose treatment included an IDH1 peptide vaccine. Every receptor here comes from a woman aged 45-60 years with glioma. Both conserved end residues are part of each CDR3. A D gene is named only where the DNA matches it firmly. Some rows mark clone size as missing; the rest say once, few, many or name a class of expanded clone.

TRBV7-9	.	.	TRBJ2-5	CASSSNLREKETQYF	TGTGCCAGCAGTTCGAATCTACGGGAAAAAGAGACCCAGTACTTC
TRBV25-1	TRBD1	.	TRBJ2-2	CASSDLLTGTGELFF	TGTGCCAGCAGTGATCTACTGACAGGGACCGGGGAGCTGTTTTTT
TRBV9	.	.	TRBJ2-5	CASSVDGAVQTQYF	TGTGCCAGCAGCGTAGATGGGGCGGTGCAGACCCAGTACTTC
TRBV5-1	.	.	TRBJ2-5	CASSNQGGFQETQYF	TGCGCCAGCAGCAATCAGGGGGGTTTCCAAGAGACCCAGTACTTC
TRBV2	.	few	TRBJ1-1	CASSPNYGGTEAFF	TGTGCCAGCAGCCCAAATTACGGGGGTACTGAAGCTTTCTTT
TRBV7-3	.	.	TRBJ2-1	CASSLPRDTARSSYNEQFF	TGTGCCAGCAGCCTACCCCGGGACACCGCTCGGAGCTCCTACAATGAGCAGTTCTTC
TRBV4-1	.	.	TRBJ1-3	CASSPTGPGNTIYF	TGCGCCAGCAGCCCTACAGGGCCTGGAAACACCATATATTTT
TRBV5-1	TRBD2	.	TRBJ2-1	CASSFETSGGNEQFF	TGCGCCAGCAGCTTTGAAACTAGCGGGGGGAATGAGCAGTTCTTC
TRBV5-1	.	.	TRBJ1-1	CASSLGWVGEAFF	TGCGCCAGCAGCTTGGGGTGGGTCGGAGAAGCTTTCTTT
TRBV7-2	TRBD1	.	TRBJ1-1	CASSWTGSEAFF	TGTGCCAGCAGCTGGACAGGGTCTGAAGCTTTCTTT
TRBV18	.	.	TRBJ2-1	CASSSDNNEQFF	TGTGCCAGCTCATCGGACAATAATGAGCAGTTCTTC
TRBV5-1	.	.	TRBJ2-1	CASTGPGVNEQFF	TGCGCCAGCACAGGACCGGGGGTCAATGAGCAGTTCTTC
TRBV5-6	.	.	TRBJ1-5	CASSRGGEGNQPQHF	TGTGCCAGCAGCCGGGGAGGGGAGGGCAATCAGCCCCAGCATTTT
TRBV4-1	TRBD2	.	TRBJ2-6	CASSRPPGGPGANVLTF	TGCGCCAGCAGCCGACCCCCGGGGGGGCCTGGGGCCAACGTCCTGACTTTC